One sample yielded the 23 T cell receptor beta chains listed below, sequenced in a study of T cells after yellow fever vaccination. TCRdb re-derived calls from the 5' RACE reads in MiXCR, one entry per CDR3 protein. This table has fewer than 350,000 distinct CDR3 sequences, 8.7% appearing once. The sample in question was PBMCs, obtained on the day of the first yellow fever vaccination. These receptors were collected from a man aged 18 to 30 who received the YFV17D yellow fever vaccine.

The chain employs TRBV18 and TRBJ2-7, with TRBD2 as a possible D gene (5 bases). The CDR3 covers 13 residues. Deletions cut 6 bases from V and 3 bases from J, with 12 bases between. In germline, CDR1 is KGHSH, CDR2 LQKENI. Here the CDR3 DNA reads TGTGCCAGCTCGCTAGCCCCCCTCTACGAGCAGTACGTC. Translation gives CASSLAPLYEQYV.

This clonotype was counted a few times. V and J are TRBV12-3 or TRBV12-4 and TRBJ2-3; no definite D call. The CDR3 has 16 amino acids. Trimming left V 2 bases short and J 4 bases short, with 16 bases between. CDR3 nucleotides: TGTGCCAGCAGTTTACGCGGCCCCCCCCGCGCAGATACGCAGTATTTT. Translated: CASSLRGPPRADTQYF.

The chain employs TRBV6-5 and TRBJ1-5; D is possibly TRBD1 (5 bases). V lost 2 bases, J lost 8 bases, and 13 bases lay in between. From germline, CDR1 is MNHEY and CDR2 SVGAGI. The CDR3 totals 14 residues. This chain's CDR3 is CASSYVRGGEPQHF. The CDR3 nucleotides are TGTGCCAGCAGTTACGTCCGGGGGGGTGAGCCCCAGCATTTT.

The chain recombines TRBV6-5 with TRBJ2-1; 10 nucleotides match TRBD2. The CDR3 consists of 19 residues. Germline assignment: CDR1 MNHEY and CDR2 SVGAGI. Trimming at V came to 0 bases and at J to 0 bases, leaving 8 bases not matched to a gene. The CDR3 loop is CASSYSPLAGAHSYNEQFF. Written as DNA, the CDR3 is TGTGCCAGCAGTTACTCTCCCCTAGCGGGGGCTCACTCCTACAATGAGCAGTTCTTC.

CDR3 amino acids: CASSSGSYNQPQHF. The CDR3, as DNA: TGTGCCAGCAGCTCGGGGTCGTACAATCAGCCCCAGCATTTT. The chain is built from TRBV7-9 and TRBJ1-5; D ambiguous. Trimming left V 4 bases short and J 3 bases short, with 10 bases between. Per germline, CDR1 SEHNR and CDR2 FQNEAQ (reference sequence). The CDR3 runs 14 residues.

This clonotype was detected ten times or more. The J gene is TRBJ2-2, the V gene TRBV12-3 or TRBV12-4, with D possibly TRBD1 on 6 matching bases. Deletions cut 10 bases from V and 2 bases from J, with 11 bases between. The CDR3 is made up of 13 amino acids. The CDR3: CATKQGNTGELFF. The DNA for the CDR3 is TGTGCCACCAAACAGGGAAACACCGGGGAGCTGTTTTTT.

This clonotype was detected many times. The chain links TRBV9 to TRBJ2-1, with D perhaps matching TRBD1 (5 bases). CDR3 length: 12 amino acids. V dropped 0 bases and J dropped 9 bases, with 7 bases sitting between them. The germline CDR1 and CDR2 sequences are SGDLS and YYNGEE. CDR3: CASSVVGAEQFF. In nucleotides, the CDR3 is TGTGCCAGCAGCGTAGTAGGGGCTGAGCAGTTCTTC.

This clonotype was counted ten times or more. The J gene is TRBJ2-1, the V gene TRBV3-1; 16 bases agree with TRBD2. V shed 4 bases, J shed 9 bases, and the junction held 9 bases outside the gene matches. CDR1 and CDR2 from the germline V gene are LGHDT and YNNKEL (reference sequence). The CDR3 contains 17 residues. CDR3 sequence: CASSPQGTSGGVSEQFF. In DNA, the CDR3 is TGTGCCAGCAGCCCCCAGGGGACTAGCGGGGGGGTTAGTGAGCAGTTCTTC.

The table lists this clonotype with many counts. This chain connects TRBV11-2 to TRBJ1-4; no definite D call. The CDR3 spans 15 residues. Trimming removed 2 bases at V and 8 bases at J, with 15 bases between. Germline lookup yields CDR1 SGHAT and CDR2 FQNNGV. The CDR3 reads CASSLMRSLSEKLFF. In nucleotides, the CDR3 is TGTGCCAGCAGCTTAATGAGGTCCCTTAGCGAAAAACTGTTTTTT.

A few counts support this clonotype. V and J are TRBV7-2 and TRBJ2-1; TRBD2 matches at 9 bases. The CDR3 consists of 14 residues. The V gene's germline CDR1 is SGHTA and CDR2 FQGNSA. V lost 2 bases to trimming and J lost 8 bases; unmatched junction nucleotides: 4. The CDR3 region has the DNA TGTGCCAGCAGCTTATTGGGCGGGGGGGATGAGCAGTTCTTC. Translating it yields CASSLLGGGDEQFF.

There are a few counts of this clonotype. The chain combines TRBV6-1 with TRBJ2-1; 8 bases fit TRBD2. CDR3 length equals 13 residues. CDR1 is MNHNS and CDR2 is SASEGT in the germline V gene. V trimming: 7 bases; J trimming: 8 bases; junction bases outside the gene matches: 7. The CDR3 region is CASTRGGSDEQFF. The CDR3 nucleotides are TGTGCCAGCACCCGGGGGGGCTCAGATGAGCAGTTCTTC.

The J gene is TRBJ1-1, the V gene TRBV7-3; D is uncertain. Trimming removed 2 bases from V and 3 bases from J, with 7 bases in between. Germline V gene lookup returns CDR1 SGHTA and CDR2 FQGTGA. The CDR3 has 13 residues. The CDR3 sequence is CASSLGSYTEAFF. In DNA form, the CDR3 reads TGTGCCAGCAGCTTAGGGTCCTACACTGAAGCTTTCTTT. The full variable domain, completed using reference TRBV7-3 and TRBJ1-1, is GAGVSQTPSNKVTEKGKYVELRCDPISGHTALYWYRQSLGQGPEFLIYFQGTGAADDSGLPNDRFFAVRPEGSVSTLKIQRTERGDSAVYLCASSLGSYTEAFFGQGTRLTVV.

In this sample, this clonotype turned up a few times. For the CDR3, the DNA is TGCAGTGCTAGACGGGAGGGAACTCTGACCTCCTACGAGCAGTACTTC. Encoded protein: CSARREGTLTSYEQYF. The chain combines TRBV20-1 with TRBJ2-7; 8 positions agree with TRBD2. V trimming: 2 bases; J trimming: 0 bases; junction bases outside the gene matches: 9. Per the germline V gene, CDR1 is DFQATT and CDR2 is SNEGSKA (reference sequence). This CDR3 is built from 16 residues.

In this sample, this clonotype turned up many times. The chain joins TRBV5-1 to TRBJ2-1, with a possible D match to TRBD1 (6 bases). This CDR3 has 15 amino acids. Trimming pared 0 bases from V and 4 bases from J, leaving 11 bases between. Germline CDR1 SGHRS, CDR2 YFSETQ. This CDR3 is CASSLGGGNYNEQFF. The CDR3 region has the DNA TGCGCCAGCAGCTTGGGAGGGGGAAATTACAATGAGCAGTTCTTC.

This clonotype was counted only a few times. V is TRBV29-1 and J is TRBJ2-1; no clear D gene. The length of the CDR3 is 12 residues. Germline V lookup: CDR1 SQVTM, CDR2 ANQGSEA. V was pared by 4 bases and J by 1 base, with 5 bases between. The CDR3 loop reads CSVVASYNEQFF. The DNA of the CDR3 is TGCAGCGTTGTGGCTTCCTACAATGAGCAGTTCTTC.

This clonotype was observed a few times. This chain uses TRBV29-1 with TRBJ2-1; weak D call: TRBD2 (7 bases). The CDR3 covers 11 residues. CDR1 and CDR2 (germline): SQVTM, ANQGSEA. The ends were cut back, 1 base at V and 15 bases at J, with 13 bases in the middle. The CDR3 reads CSVEGGPGGFF. The DNA for the CDR3 is TGCAGCGTTGAAGGGGGGCCGGGGGGGTTCTTC.

Here the CDR3 DNA reads TGCGCCAGCAGCCAAGATTCGGGGGTCCCGCAGTATTTT. Its protein is CASSQDSGVPQYF. The gene calls are TRBV4-1 and TRBJ2-3; D may be TRBD2 (6 bases). Trimming stripped 0 bases from V and 10 bases from J, with 11 bases between. Germline V lookup: CDR1 MGHRA, CDR2 YSYEKL. This CDR3 contains 13 residues.

The J gene is TRBJ1-6, the V gene TRBV5-4, with TRBD1 identical over 8 bases. This CDR3 comprises 15 residues. V shed 3 bases, J shed 6 bases, and the junction held 5 bases outside the gene matches. CDR1 is SGHNT and CDR2 is YYREEE in the germline V gene (reference sequence). The CDR3 protein is CASSYDRGSNSPLHF. In DNA, the CDR3 is TGTGCCAGCAGCTATGACAGGGGCAGTAATTCACCCCTCCACTTT.

The chain joins TRBV7-3 to TRBJ1-1; 8 bases are a match to TRBD1. The germline gives CDR1 SGHTA, CDR2 FQGTGA. Germline trimming cut 5 bases from V and 5 bases from J; bases unmatched to any gene: 4. This CDR3 has 13 residues. In DNA, the CDR3 is TGTGCCAGCAGCACACGGACAGGGACTGAAGCTTTCTTT. Its translation is CASSTRTGTEAFF.

This CDR3 reads CASGRSEGAGNQPQHF. CDR3 in DNA: TGTGCTAGTGGTAGGTCCGAGGGGGCAGGCAATCAGCCCCAGCATTTT. This rearrangement joins TRBV12-5 to TRBJ1-5; 7 nucleotides match TRBD1. The CDR3 covers 16 residues. Looked up from germline, CDR1 is LGHNT and CDR2 is FRNRAP. V lost 5 bases to trimming and J lost 2 bases; unmatched junction nucleotides: 9.

This clonotype was detected only a few times. The CDR3 is CASSAGVYEQYF. The CDR3, as DNA: TGTGCCAGCAGCGCGGGGGTTTACGAGCAGTACTTC. The chain has TRBV6-5 and TRBJ2-7; TRBD2 matches at 7 bases. This CDR3 has 12 residues. Germline V gives CDR1 MNHEY, CDR2 SVGAGI. V dropped 6 bases and J dropped 4; count of bases not matched to a gene: 3.

A few counts support this clonotype. V gene TRBV2 combines with J gene TRBJ1-1; D is perhaps TRBD1 (6 bases). The CDR3 totals 14 residues. In germline, CDR1 is SNHLY, CDR2 FYNNEI. Trimming left V 6 bases short and J 4 bases short, with 15 bases between. CDR3 DNA: TGTGCCAGCAGCGTAAGCAGGGGATCCACTGAAGCTTTCTTT. This translates into CASSVSRGSTEAFF.

The chain carries TRBV7-9 and TRBJ2-7; D remains ambiguous. Germline values: CDR1 SEHNR, CDR2 FQNEAQ (reference sequence). V lost 2 bases and J lost 0, with 8 bases in between. The CDR3 length is 14 residues. The CDR3 region is CASSLKAGSYEQYF. In nucleotides, the CDR3 is TGTGCCAGCAGCTTAAAGGCCGGCTCCTACGAGCAGTACTTC.